This TCR beta chain was sequenced in a study of human T cells and chemical hapten exposure. Noted time point: patch test 1, 2 weeks after DPC sensitization. Described treatment: therapeutic diphenylcyclopropenone sensitization with weekly scalp DPC. Germline V gives CDR1 MDHEN, CDR2 SYDVKM. There are 13 residues in the CDR3. V dropped 6 bases and J dropped 2 bases, with 7 bases sitting between them. Each CDR3 protein is one row after TCRdb ran MiXCR on the RACE reads. The data contain roughly 160,000 distinct CDR3 sequences, around 15% of them singletons. The sample consisted of whole blood, taken in connection with sensitization to the hapten diphenylcyclopropenone (DPC). This sequence was found in a woman in her thirties with alopecia areata. Some clones in this sample may be carry-over from other donors' samples. The chain has TRBV28 and TRBJ2-2, with D unclear. The CDR3 DNA follows: TGTGCCAGCAGGACGGGCAACACCGGGGAGCTGTTTTTT. Translated, it gives CASRTGNTGELFF.